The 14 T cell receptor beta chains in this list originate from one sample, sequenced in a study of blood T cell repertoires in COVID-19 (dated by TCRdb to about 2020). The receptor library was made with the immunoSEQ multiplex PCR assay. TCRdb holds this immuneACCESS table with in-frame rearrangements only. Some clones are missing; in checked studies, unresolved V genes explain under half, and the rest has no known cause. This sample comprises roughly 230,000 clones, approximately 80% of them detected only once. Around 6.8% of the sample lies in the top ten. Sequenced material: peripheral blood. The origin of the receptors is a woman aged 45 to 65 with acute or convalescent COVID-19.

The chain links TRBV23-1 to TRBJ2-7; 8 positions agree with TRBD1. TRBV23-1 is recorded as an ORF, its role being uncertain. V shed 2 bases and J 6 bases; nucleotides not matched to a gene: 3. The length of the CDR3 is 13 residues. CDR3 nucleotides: TGCGCCAGCAGTCAACATACAGGGGGCGAGCAGTACTTC. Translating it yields CASSQHTGGEQYF.

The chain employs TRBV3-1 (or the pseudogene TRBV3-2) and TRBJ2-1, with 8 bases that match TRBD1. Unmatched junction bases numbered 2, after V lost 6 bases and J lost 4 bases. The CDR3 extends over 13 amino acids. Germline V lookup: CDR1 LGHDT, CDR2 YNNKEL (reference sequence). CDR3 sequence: CASRQGVYNEQFF. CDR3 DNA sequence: TGTGCCAGCAGACAGGGGGTGTACAATGAGCAGTTCTTC.

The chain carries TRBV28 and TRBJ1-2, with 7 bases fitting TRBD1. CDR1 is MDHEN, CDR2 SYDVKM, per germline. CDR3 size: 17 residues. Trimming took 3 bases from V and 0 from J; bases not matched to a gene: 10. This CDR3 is CASSFLGPTGTNYGYTF. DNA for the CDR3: TGTGCCAGCAGTTTTCTCGGACCGACAGGGACTAACTATGGCTACACCTTC.

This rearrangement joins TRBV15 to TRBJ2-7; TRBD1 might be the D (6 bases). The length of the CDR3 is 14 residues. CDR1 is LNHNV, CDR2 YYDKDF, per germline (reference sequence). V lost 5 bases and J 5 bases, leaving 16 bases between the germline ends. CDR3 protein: CATSGGRGGNEQYF. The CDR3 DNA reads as TGTGCCACCAGCGGTGGCAGGGGTGGTAACGAGCAGTACTTC.

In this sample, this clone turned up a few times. CDR3 DNA sequence: TGTGCCAGCAGTGTACGGGGATCTCGGGATCAGCCCCAGCATTTT. Amino acid sequence: CASSVRGSRDQPQHF. The chain employs TRBV2 and TRBJ1-5, with D unclear. Deletions cut 4 bases from V and 5 bases from J, with 15 bases between. The CDR3 runs to 15 residues. CDR1 and CDR2 (germline): SNHLY, FYNNEI.

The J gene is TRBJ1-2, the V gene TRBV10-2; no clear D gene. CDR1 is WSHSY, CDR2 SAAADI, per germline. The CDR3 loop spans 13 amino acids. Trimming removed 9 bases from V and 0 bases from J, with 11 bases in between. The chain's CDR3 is CASWAGSNYGYTF. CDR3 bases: TGCGCCAGTTGGGCAGGCTCTAACTATGGCTACACCTTC.

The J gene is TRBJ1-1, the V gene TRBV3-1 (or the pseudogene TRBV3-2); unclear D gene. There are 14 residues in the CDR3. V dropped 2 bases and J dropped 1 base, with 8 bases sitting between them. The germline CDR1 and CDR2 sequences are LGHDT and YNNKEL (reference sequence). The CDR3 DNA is TGTGCCAGCAGCCAATACACAGCGAACACTGAAGCTTTCTTT. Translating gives CASSQYTANTEAFF.

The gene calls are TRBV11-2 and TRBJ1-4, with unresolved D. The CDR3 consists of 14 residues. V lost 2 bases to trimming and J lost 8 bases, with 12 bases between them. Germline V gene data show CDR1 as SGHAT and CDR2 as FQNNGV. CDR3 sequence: CASSLSSEAEKLFF. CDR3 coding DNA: TGTGCCAGCAGCTTAAGTAGTGAAGCGGAAAAACTGTTTTTT.

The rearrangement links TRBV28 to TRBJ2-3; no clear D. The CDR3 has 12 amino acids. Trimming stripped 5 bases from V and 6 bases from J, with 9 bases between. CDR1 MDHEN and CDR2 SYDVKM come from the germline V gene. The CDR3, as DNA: TGTGCCAGCAGTATTAGTAAGGATACGCAGTATTTT. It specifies CASSISKDTQYF.

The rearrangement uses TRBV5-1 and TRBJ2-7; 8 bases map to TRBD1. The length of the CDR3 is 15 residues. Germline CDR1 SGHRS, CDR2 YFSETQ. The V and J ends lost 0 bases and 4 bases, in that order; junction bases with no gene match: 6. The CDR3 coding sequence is TGCGCCAGCAGCTTGGTGCCAGGGGGCGGGTACGAGCAGTACTTC. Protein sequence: CASSLVPGGGYEQYF.

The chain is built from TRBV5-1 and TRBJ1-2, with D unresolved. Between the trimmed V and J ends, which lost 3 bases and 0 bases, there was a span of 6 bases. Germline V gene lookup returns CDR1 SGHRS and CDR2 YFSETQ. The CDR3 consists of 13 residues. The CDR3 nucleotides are TGCGCCAGCAGCTCCGGGGCTAACTATGGCTACACCTTC. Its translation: CASSSGANYGYTF.

This chain's CDR3 is CASSPGQVYNEQFF. As DNA, the CDR3 is TGTGCCAGCAGCCCTGGACAGGTCTACAATGAGCAGTTCTTC. The V and J genes are TRBV7-9 and TRBJ2-1; the match to TRBD1 covers 7 bases. This CDR3 region has 14 residues. The ends lost 5 bases at V and 3 bases at J; junction bases unmatched: 4. CDR1 is SEHNR, CDR2 FQNEAQ, per germline (reference sequence).

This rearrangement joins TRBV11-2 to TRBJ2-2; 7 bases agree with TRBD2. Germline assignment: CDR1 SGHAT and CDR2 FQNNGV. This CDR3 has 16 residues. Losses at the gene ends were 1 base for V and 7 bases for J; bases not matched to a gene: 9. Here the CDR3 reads CASSLASLAAGGELFF. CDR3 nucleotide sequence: TGTGCCAGCAGCTTAGCTTCTCTAGCGGCGGGCGGGGAGCTGTTTTTT.

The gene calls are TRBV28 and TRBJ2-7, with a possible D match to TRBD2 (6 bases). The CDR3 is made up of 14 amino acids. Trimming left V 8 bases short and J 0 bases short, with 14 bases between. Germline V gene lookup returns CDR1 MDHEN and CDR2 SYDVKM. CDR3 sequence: CASSGGLSSYEQYF. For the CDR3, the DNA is TGTGCCAGCTCCGGGGGACTCAGCTCCTACGAGCAGTACTTC. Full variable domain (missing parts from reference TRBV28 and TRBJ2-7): DVKVTQSSRYLVKRTGEKVFLECVQDMDHENMFWYRQDPGLGLRLIYFSYDVKMKEKGDIPEGYSVSREKKERFSLILESASTNQTSMYLCASSGGLSSYEQYFGPGTRLTVT.